This T cell receptor beta chain was retrieved from a study of T cell responses to AZD1222 COVID-19 vaccine. This CDR3 has 12 residues. The V end was cut by 1 base, the J end by 4 bases, with 3 bases between. Per germline, CDR1 SEHNR and CDR2 FQNEAQ (reference sequence). The method was immunoSEQ multiplex PCR; TCRdb's version includes in-frame clones alone and lacks a portion of them. The profile shows 13,000 or so clones, less than 85% of them singletons. The sequence derives from an adult who received the AZD1222 COVID-19 vaccine. V is TRBV7-9 and J is TRBJ2-3; D ambiguous. The sample in question was peripheral blood, obtained 28 days after the second AZD1222 dose. CDR3 coding DNA: TGTGCCAGCAGCTTAGTTTCAGATACGCAGTATTTT. It specifies CASSLVSDTQYF.